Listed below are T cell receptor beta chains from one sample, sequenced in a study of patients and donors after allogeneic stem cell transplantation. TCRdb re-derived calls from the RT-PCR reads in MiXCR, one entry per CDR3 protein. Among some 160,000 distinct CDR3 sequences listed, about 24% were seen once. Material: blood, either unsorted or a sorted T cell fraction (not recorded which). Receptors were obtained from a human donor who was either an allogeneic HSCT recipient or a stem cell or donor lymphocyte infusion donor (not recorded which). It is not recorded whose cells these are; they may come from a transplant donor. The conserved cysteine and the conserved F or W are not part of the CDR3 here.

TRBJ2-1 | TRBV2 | ASRGGHGFDEQF
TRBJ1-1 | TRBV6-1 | ASSEAHNGGWPEAF
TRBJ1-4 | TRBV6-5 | ASSEVRILGSEKLF
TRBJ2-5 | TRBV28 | ASKVNQETQY
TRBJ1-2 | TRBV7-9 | ASSFTRGPSGGYT
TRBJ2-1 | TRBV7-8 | ASSLVGRESRDEQF
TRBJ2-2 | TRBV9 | ASSAGGTAGELF
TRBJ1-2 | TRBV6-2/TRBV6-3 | ASSSPGRGTYGYT
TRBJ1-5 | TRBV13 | ASSLGTAIQPQH
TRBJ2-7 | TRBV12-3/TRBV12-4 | ASSPNWVFGGEQY
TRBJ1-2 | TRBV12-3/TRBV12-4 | ASSSGTGMNNGYGYT
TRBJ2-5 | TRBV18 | ASVTTNSEETQY
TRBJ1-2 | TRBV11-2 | ASSFPGATNYGYT
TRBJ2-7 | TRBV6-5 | ASSPTASYEQY
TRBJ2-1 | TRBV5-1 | ASSSDRGRIYNEQF
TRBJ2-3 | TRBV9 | ASSAFSGRADTQY
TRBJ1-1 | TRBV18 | ASSPGQGSEAF
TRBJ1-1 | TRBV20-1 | SAGSDPAF
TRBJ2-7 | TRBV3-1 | ASSPEQY
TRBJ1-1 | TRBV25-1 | ASTGASDTEAF
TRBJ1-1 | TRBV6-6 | ASRTGVLGTEAF
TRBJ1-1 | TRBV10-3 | ATRSGPAATEAF
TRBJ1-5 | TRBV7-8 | ASSQEYSNQPQH
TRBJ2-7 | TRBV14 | ALGSYEQY
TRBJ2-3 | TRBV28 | ASSTDRGIADTQY
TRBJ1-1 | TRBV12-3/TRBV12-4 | ASSLTDPNTEAF
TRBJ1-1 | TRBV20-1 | SAPREITEAF
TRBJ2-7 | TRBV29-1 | SVTPKNSYEQY
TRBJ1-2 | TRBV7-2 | ASSLTRTANYGYT
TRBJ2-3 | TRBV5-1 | ASSLQASGLSTDTQY
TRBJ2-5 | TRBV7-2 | ASRIRVQETQY
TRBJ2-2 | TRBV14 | ASSQAGRGNTGELF
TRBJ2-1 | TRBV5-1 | ASSVSGTSGNEQF
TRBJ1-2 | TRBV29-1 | SDRDSGGGYT
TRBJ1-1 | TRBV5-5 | ASSLVQGFTEAF
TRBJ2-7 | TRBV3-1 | ASSPPWGEQY
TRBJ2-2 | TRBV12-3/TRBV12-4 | ASSLPPAGELF